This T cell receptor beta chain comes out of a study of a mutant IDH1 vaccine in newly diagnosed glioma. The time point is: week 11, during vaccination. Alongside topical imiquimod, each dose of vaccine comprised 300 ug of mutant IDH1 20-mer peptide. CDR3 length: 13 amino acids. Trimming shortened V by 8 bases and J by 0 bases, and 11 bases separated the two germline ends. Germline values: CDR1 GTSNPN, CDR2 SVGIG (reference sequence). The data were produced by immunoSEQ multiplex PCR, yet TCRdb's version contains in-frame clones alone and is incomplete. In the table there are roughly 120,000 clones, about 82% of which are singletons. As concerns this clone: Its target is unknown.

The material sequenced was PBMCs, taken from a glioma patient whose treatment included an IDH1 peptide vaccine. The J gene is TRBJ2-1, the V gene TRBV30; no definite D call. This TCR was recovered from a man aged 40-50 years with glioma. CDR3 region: CARSWSSYNEQFF. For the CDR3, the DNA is TGTGCCCGCAGCTGGAGCTCCTACAATGAGCAGTTCTTC.